The T cell receptor (beta chain) described here comes from a study of shared clonotypes between healthy human individuals. As concerns this clone: The antigen is undetermined.

Approximately 30,000 T cell genomes, or roughly 320 ng DNA, went into unsorted PBMC replicate PCRs. Produced via immunoSEQ multiplex PCR; TCRdb's table is partial and in-frame only. The data contain more than 400,000 clones, around 80% of them singletons. Points from the study as a whole: Among donors, sharing of clonotypes was expected to be affected by sequencing depth.

All the donors were Caucasian adults who lived in Nashville, Tennessee. Germline CDR1 and CDR2: MNHEY and SMNVEV (reference sequence). The V gene lost 10 bases and the J gene lost 0 bases, with 19 bases spanning the gap. The CDR3 length is 15 residues. This clonotype was obtained from a woman aged 40-49 years in good health. Some clones in this sample may be carry-over from other donors' samples. Input material: PBMCs. This chain links TRBV27 with TRBJ2-7, with D unclear. CDR3 sequence (DNA): TGTGCCACCTCTTCTCCCTTCGGCGGCTCCTACGAGCAGTACTTC. Its protein product is CATSSPFGGSYEQYF.